The 7 T cell receptor beta chains given below trace back to one sample, sequenced in a study of preoperative IRX-2 immunotherapy in early breast cancer. Treatment specified: preoperative locoregional IRX-2 cytokine immunotherapy. The data were produced by immunoSEQ multiplex PCR, yet TCRdb's version contains in-frame clones alone and is incomplete. The data show about 98,000 clones, 86% seen once. The sample was tumor tissue, taken after IRX-2 immunotherapy. These receptors were taken from a human donor with breast cancer.

The chain is built from TRBV6-8 and TRBJ1-1, with unresolved D. This CDR3 is 13 amino acids long. The V gene's germline CDR1 is MNHGY and CDR2 SAAAGT. The ends were cut back, 2 bases at V and 7 bases at J, with 11 bases in the middle. The CDR3 DNA follows: TGTGCCAGCAGTTACCCCGCCGGGGTTGAAGCTTTCTTT. This codes for CASSYPAGVEAFF.

The V gene is TRBV10-1, the J gene TRBJ2-3; D remains unclear. Trimming cost V 5 bases and J 0 bases, with 6 bases left between them. The CDR3 has 13 residues. Germline V CDR1 and CDR2: WNHNN, SYGVQD (reference sequence). CDR3 sequence (DNA): TGCGCCAGCAGTTTCCAAAGCACAGATACGCAGTATTTT. It is translated as CASSFQSTDTQYF.

The chain couples TRBV28 to TRBJ1-5; 9 positions match TRBD1. Germline CDR1 is MDHEN and CDR2 is SYDVKM. V lost 7 bases to trimming and J lost 4 bases; unmatched junction nucleotides: 8. The CDR3 length is 15 residues. CDR3 bases: TGTGCCAGCACATCAGGACAGGGGTCGAATCAGCCCCAGCATTTT. Translating it yields CASTSGQGSNQPQHF.

The chain couples TRBV5-1 to TRBJ1-1; D call uncertain. Germline CDR1 and CDR2: SGHRS and YFSETQ. CDR3 size: 14 residues. V was shortened by 0 bases and J by 2 bases, with 8 bases between the two germline ends. The CDR3 is CASSLEPTNTEAFF. The CDR3 nucleotides are TGCGCCAGCAGCTTGGAGCCGACCAACACTGAAGCTTTCTTT.

About this clone itself: Germline is not matched at one junction end, which may reflect a read error. This chain links TRBV7-4 with TRBJ1-1; D gene unclear. From germline, CDR1 is SGHVT and CDR2 SQSDAQ. The CDR3 sequence is 14 residues long. CDR3: CASSVAPVNTEAFF. The CDR3 nucleotides are TGTGCCAGCAGCGTAGCCCCGGTTAACACTGAAGCTTTCTTT.

Only one count was recorded for this clone. The chain joins TRBV4-1 to TRBJ2-7; possibly TRBD2 for D (5 bases). CDR1 is MGHRA, CDR2 YSYEKL, per germline. The CDR3 is made up of 17 amino acids. The ends were cut back, 2 bases at V and 3 bases at J, with 20 bases in the middle. CDR3 bases: TGCGCCAGCAGCCAACAAAAGACGGAGGACCGCAGCTACGAGCAGTACTTC. This gives the protein CASSQQKTEDRSYEQYF.

The chain joins TRBV28 to TRBJ1-3; possibly TRBD1 for D (6 bases). This CDR3 region has 16 residues. The germline V and J ends were trimmed by 5 bases and 4 bases, with 18 bases remaining between them. Germline CDR1 reads MDHEN; CDR2 reads SYDVKM. CDR3 nucleotide sequence: TGTGCCAGCAGTCCGCCCTCAGGGGTTGCGGGAAACACCATATATTTT. Protein product: CASSPPSGVAGNTIYF.